These 31 T cell receptor beta chains were all obtained from the same sample, sequenced in a study of immunodeficiency. TCRdb's copy holds only in-frame clones and misses some; the assay was immunoSEQ multiplex PCR. Among a few thousand clones listed, around nine tenths were seen once. The sequenced sample consisted of CD4+ T cells from blood. All receptors derive from a human donor in good health.

J is TRBJ1-2 and V is TRBV6-5, with TRBD1 as a possible D gene (6 bases). Germline V gene data show CDR1 as MNHEY and CDR2 as SVGAGI. The V and J ends lost 0 bases and 0 bases respectively, with 11 bases between them. This CDR3 is built from 16 residues. This chain's CDR3 is CASSYSSNRANYGYTF. The CDR3 DNA follows: TGTGCCAGCAGTTACTCGAGTAACAGGGCTAACTATGGCTACACCTTC.

J is TRBJ2-7 and V is TRBV3-1 (or the pseudogene TRBV3-2); tentative D call: TRBD1 (5 bases). The V and J ends lost 0 bases and 0 bases respectively, with 15 bases between them. The germline gives CDR1 LGHDT, CDR2 YNNKEL (reference sequence). The CDR3 contains 17 residues. CDR3 protein: CASSQEYWGLSSYEQYF. The CDR3 DNA reads as TGTGCCAGCAGCCAAGAATATTGGGGCCTGAGCTCCTACGAGCAGTACTTC.

The V call is TRBV19, the J call TRBJ1-4, with unresolved D. Looked up from germline, CDR1 is LNHDA and CDR2 is SQIVND (reference sequence). V dropped 3 bases and J dropped 7 bases, with 9 bases sitting between them. The length of the CDR3 is 13 residues. The CDR3 loop reads CASSIGIREKLFF. In nucleotides, the CDR3 is TGTGCCAGTAGTATCGGGATTCGTGAAAAACTGTTTTTT.

V gene TRBV25-1 combines with J gene TRBJ2-2, with 9 bases fitting TRBD1. The CDR3 consists of 16 residues. Germline loops: CDR1 MGHDK, CDR2 SYGVNS. The V and J ends lost 6 bases and 3 bases, in that order; junction bases with no gene match: 8. CDR3 nucleotide sequence: TGTGCCAGCAGCCCTTCGGGACAGGGATACACCGGGGAGCTGTTTTTT. Residues: CASSPSGQGYTGELFF.

V gene TRBV5-6 combines with J gene TRBJ2-2, with D uncertain. Germline V gene data show CDR1 as SGHDT and CDR2 as YYEEEE. V was cut by 0 bases and J by 8 bases, with 11 bases left in between. The CDR3 loop spans 14 amino acids. This chain's CDR3 is CASSLVDIGGELFF. The CDR3 DNA follows: TGTGCCAGCAGCTTGGTGGATATTGGAGGGGAGCTGTTTTTT.

This clone has only a few counts. CDR3 DNA: TGTGCCAGCAGCGAAAGCGGGAACACTGAAGCTTTCTTT. Its translation: CASSESGNTEAFF. This chain links TRBV3-1 (or the pseudogene TRBV3-2) with TRBJ1-1; no clear D gene. CDR1 and CDR2 from the germline V gene are LGHDT and YNNKEL (reference sequence). V lost 5 bases to trimming and J lost 1 base, with 8 bases between them. There are 13 residues in the CDR3.

This clone was observed a single time. As DNA, the CDR3 is TGTGCCAGCAGCTCCCTAGGACAGCCCTCTGGAAACACCATATATTTT. Protein: CASSSLGQPSGNTIYF. The J gene is TRBJ1-3, the V gene TRBV28; perhaps TRBD1 as D (6 bases). CDR3 length equals 16 residues. Germline loops: CDR1 MDHEN, CDR2 SYDVKM. Trimming removed 6 bases at V and 0 bases at J, with 15 bases between.

The rearrangement joins TRBV19 to TRBJ2-5; D is uncertain. V lost 1 base to trimming and J lost 1 base, with 4 bases between them. CDR1 and CDR2 from the germline V gene are LNHDA and SQIVND (reference sequence). The CDR3 extends over 13 amino acids. CDR3 DNA sequence: TGTGCCAGTAGTATAGGGGTCCAAGAGACCCAGTACTTC. This encodes CASSIGVQETQYF.

This chain uses TRBV12-5 with TRBJ1-1; D remains unclear. The CDR3 is made up of 11 amino acids. Germline V gives CDR1 LGHNT, CDR2 FRNRAP. Trimming pared 5 bases from V and 5 bases from J, leaving 6 bases between. The CDR3 DNA is TGTGCTAGTGGTATAAAGACTGAAGCTTTCTTT. It encodes CASGIKTEAFF.

This clone was recorded once. This chain uses TRBV14 with TRBJ2-5; D uncertain. Between the trimmed V and J ends, which lost 3 bases and 7 bases, there was a span of 3 bases. The germline V gene encodes CDR1 SGHDN and CDR2 FVKESK. The CDR3 totals 10 residues. The CDR3 spells CASSQGTQYF. The CDR3 DNA is TGTGCCAGCAGCCAGGGGACCCAGTACTTC.

V is TRBV7-8 and J is TRBJ1-2; no clear D. Germline lookup yields CDR1 SGHVS and CDR2 FQNEAQ. V lost 5 bases and J lost 2, with 15 bases in between. This CDR3 spans 15 amino acids. The CDR3 DNA reads as TGTGCCAGCAGCCCGTCAGCCACCAAAAACTATGGCTACACCTTC. Translating gives CASSPSATKNYGYTF. The whole variable domain, remainder taken from reference TRBV7-8 and TRBJ1-2, is GAGVSQSPRYKVAKRGQDVALRCDPISGHVSLFWYQQALGQGPEFLTYFQNEAQLDKSGLPSDRFFAERPEGSVSTLKIQRTQQEDSAVYLCASSPSATKNYGYTFGSGTRLTVV.

The CDR3 coding sequence is TGCGCCAGCAGCTTCAATTTCCGGGACCGCTACAATGAGCAGTTCTTC. Amino acids: CASSFNFRDRYNEQFF. The V call is TRBV5-1, the J call TRBJ2-1, with D perhaps being TRBD1 or TRBD2 (5 bases each). This CDR3 is built from 16 residues. Germline V CDR1 and CDR2: SGHRS, YFSETQ. V was pared by 2 bases and J by 3 bases, with 15 bases between.

The V and J genes are TRBV5-1 and TRBJ1-4; D call uncertain. The CDR3 has 15 amino acids. Looked up from germline, CDR1 is SGHRS and CDR2 is YFSETQ. V was shortened by 8 bases and J by 2 bases, with 16 bases between the two germline ends. The CDR3 region is CARRNGRRTNEKLFF. The CDR3 nucleotides are TGCGCCAGAAGAAATGGAAGAAGGACTAATGAAAAACTGTTTTTT.

The chain employs TRBV14 and TRBJ2-3, with D maybe TRBD1 (5 bases). The V end was cut by 1 base, the J end by 10 bases, with 15 bases between. The CDR3 has 14 residues. Per the germline V gene, CDR1 is SGHDN and CDR2 is FVKESK. CDR3 sequence (DNA): TGTGCCAGCAGCCAAGTGGGGCTATCGGGCCCGCAGTATTTT. The encoded protein is CASSQVGLSGPQYF.

This chain joins TRBV2 and TRBJ2-7; 11 bases align to TRBD2. Unmatched junction bases numbered 2, after V lost 6 bases and J lost 7 bases. This CDR3 is 12 amino acids long. Germline lookup yields CDR1 SNHLY and CDR2 FYNNEI. The CDR3 here is CASRLAGAEQYF. Written as DNA, the CDR3 is TGTGCCAGCAGACTAGCGGGGGCAGAGCAGTACTTC.

The rearrangement joins TRBV19 to TRBJ2-7, with 12 bases identical to TRBD2. The ends lost 5 bases at V and 5 bases at J; junction bases unmatched: 7. This CDR3 has 15 amino acids. Germline values: CDR1 LNHDA, CDR2 SQIVND (reference sequence). This chain's CDR3 is CASSPSTSGRNEQYF. Written as DNA, the CDR3 is TGTGCCAGTAGTCCTTCGACTAGCGGGAGAAACGAGCAGTACTTC.

The genes are TRBV21-1 and TRBJ2-1; whether TRBD2, the table's D call, matches the DNA was not checked. TRBV21-1 is termed a pseudogene. This CDR3 is built from 20 residues. The CDR3 nucleotides read TGTGCCAGCAGCTCTAGGACTAGATATTTCTCCTGGAGCTCCTACAATGAGCAGTTCTTC. This sequence encodes CASSSRTRYFSWSSYNEQFF.

The chain is built from TRBV7-8 and TRBJ2-7; weak D call: TRBD1 (6 bases). V was clipped by 5 bases and J by 0 bases, with 11 bases between them. Per the germline V gene, CDR1 is SGHVS and CDR2 is FQNEAQ. The CDR3 is 14 amino acids. In DNA form, the CDR3 reads TGTGCCAGCAGCCGGACAGACAGCTCCTACGAGCAGTACTTC. This codes for CASSRTDSSYEQYF.

The chain joins TRBV3-1 (or the pseudogene TRBV3-2) to TRBJ2-7; D may be TRBD1 or TRBD2 (5 bases each). Germline V lookup: CDR1 LGHDT, CDR2 YNNKEL (reference sequence). V was cut by 1 base and J by 4 bases, with 14 bases left in between. The CDR3 is made up of 15 amino acids. CDR3 sequence reads: CASSQVTKGPYEQYF. CDR3 nucleotides: TGTGCCAGCAGCCAAGTCACCAAGGGACCTTACGAGCAGTACTTC.

This chain connects TRBV7-3 to TRBJ2-1; D is unclear. The V end was cut by 5 bases, the J end by 5 bases, with 13 bases between. This CDR3 has 14 amino acids. The germline CDR1 and CDR2 sequences are SGHTA and FQGTGA. The CDR3 region has the DNA TGTGCCAGCAGCCTAAACGGGCCTGACAATGAGCAGTTCTTC. This gives the protein CASSLNGPDNEQFF.

V is TRBV6-5 and J is TRBJ1-5, with D possibly matching TRBD1 (6 bases). This CDR3 spans 14 amino acids. The V end was cut by 5 bases, the J end by 7 bases, with 15 bases between. Germline CDR1 reads MNHEY; CDR2 reads SVGAGI. The DNA of the CDR3 is TGTGCCAGCAGTCCCATCTACAGGGTACAGCCCCAGCATTTT. It codes for CASSPIYRVQPQHF.

This clone came up once. The chain has TRBV9 and TRBJ2-3; weak D call: TRBD2 (5 bases). CDR1 and CDR2 from the germline V gene are SGDLS and YYNGEE. Trimming cost V 3 bases and J 3 bases, with 23 bases left between them. CDR3 length: 18 residues. As DNA, the CDR3 is TGTGCCAGCAGCGGACTATCCGGGCCCCCGCGAGGTACAGATACGCAGTATTTT. Protein product: CASSGLSGPPRGTDTQYF.

The rearrangement joins TRBV5-1 to TRBJ1-2; D is unresolved. From germline, CDR1 is SGHRS and CDR2 YFSETQ. The CDR3 has 13 amino acids. The V and J ends lost 0 bases and 4 bases respectively, with 7 bases between them. CDR3 residues: CASSLDTFYGYTF. In nucleotides, the CDR3 is TGCGCCAGCAGCTTGGACACCTTCTATGGCTACACCTTC. The full variable domain, with the rest looked up from reference TRBV5-1 and TRBJ1-2, is KAGVTQTPRYLIKTRGQQVTLSCSPISGHRSVSWYQQTPGQGLQFLFEYFSETQRNKGNFPGRFSGRQFSNSRSEMNVSTLELGDSALYLCASSLDTFYGYTFGSGTRLTVV.

The rearrangement links TRBV3-1 (or the pseudogene TRBV3-2) to TRBJ1-2, with a tentative D call TRBD1 (5 bases). The CDR3 is 14 amino acids. V shed 3 bases and J shed 2 bases, with 10 bases lying between them. The V gene's germline CDR1 is LGHDT and CDR2 YNNKEL (reference sequence). CDR3 protein: CASSHFGANYGYTF. In nucleotides, the CDR3 is TGTGCCAGCAGCCACTTCGGGGCCAACTATGGCTACACCTTC.

The rearrangement links TRBV27 to TRBJ2-7, with TRBD2 as a possible D gene (6 bases). V was cut by 3 bases and J by 0 bases, with 12 bases left in between. The germline V gene has CDR1 MNHEY and CDR2 SMNVEV (reference sequence). This CDR3 is 15 amino acids long. The CDR3 DNA sequence: TGTGCCAGCAGTTTCACTGGGGGGACCTCCTACGAGCAGTACTTC. This encodes CASSFTGGTSYEQYF.

The CDR3 DNA reads as TGTGCCAGCAGTTACGGACAGGGCGGAAATGAGCAGTTCTTC. Protein: CASSYGQGGNEQFF. This chain connects TRBV6-6 to TRBJ2-1, with 8 bases fitting TRBD1. The V gene end was trimmed by 2 bases and the J gene end by 7 bases; junction bases not matched to a gene: 4. Per germline, CDR1 MNHNY and CDR2 SVGAGI (reference sequence). This CDR3 region has 14 residues.

J is TRBJ1-2 and V is TRBV28, with no clear D. CDR1 and CDR2 (germline): MDHEN, SYDVKM. The CDR3 consists of 15 residues. V lost 4 bases, J lost 4 bases, and 16 bases lay in between. This CDR3 reads CASSSSGSALYGYTF. In DNA, the CDR3 is TGTGCCAGCAGTTCGTCGGGGTCGGCTCTCTATGGCTACACCTTC.

V usage is TRBV7-6 and J usage is TRBJ1-3, with 8 bases matching TRBD1. The germline V gene encodes CDR1 SGHVS and CDR2 FNYEAQ. V lost 6 bases to trimming and J lost 1 base; unmatched junction nucleotides: 5. The CDR3 loop spans 15 amino acids. In DNA, the CDR3 is TGTGCCAGCAGAGACAGGGGAAGTTCTGGAAACACCATATATTTT. It codes for CASRDRGSSGNTIYF. The whole variable domain, filled in from reference TRBV7-6 and TRBJ1-3, reads GAGVSQSPRYKVTKRGQDVALRCDPISGHVSLYWYRQALGQGPEFLTYFNYEAQQDKSGLPNDRFSAERPEGSISTLTIQRTEQRDSAMYRCASRDRGSSGNTIYFGEGSWLTVV.

J is TRBJ2-7 and V is TRBV28; D is ambiguous. V gave up 4 bases and J gave up 1 base, with 14 bases separating them. CDR3 length equals 15 residues. The germline V gene encodes CDR1 MDHEN and CDR2 SYDVKM. The DNA of the CDR3 is TGTGCCAGCAGTTCCTCCGGTAGTGAGTCCTACGAGCAGTACTTC. This sequence encodes CASSSSGSESYEQYF.

The gene calls are TRBV13 and TRBJ2-7; the D gene is possibly TRBD1 (5 bases). Trimming took 5 bases from V and 4 from J, leaving 12 bases between them. From germline, CDR1 is PRHDT and CDR2 FYEKMQ (reference sequence). The CDR3 is made up of 13 amino acids. CDR3 bases: TGTGCCAGCAGCCTGCGACAGACTTACGAGCAGTACTTC. Encoded protein: CASSLRQTYEQYF. The complete variable domain, with remaining parts taken from reference TRBV13 and TRBJ2-7, reads AAGVIQSPRHLIKEKRETATLKCYPIPRHDTVYWYQQGPGQDPQFLISFYEKMQSDKGSIPDRFSAQQFSDYHSELNMSSLELGDSALYFCASSLRQTYEQYFGPGTRLTVT.

The J gene is TRBJ2-2, the V gene TRBV5-4; no reliable D call. V was shortened by 5 bases and J by 5 bases, with 7 bases between the two germline ends. Germline CDR1 is SGHNT and CDR2 is YYREEE (reference sequence). The CDR3 length is 12 residues. CDR3 DNA: TGTGCCAGCAGTCCTATAACCGGGGAGCTGTTTTTT. Protein product: CASSPITGELFF.